The clone carrying this TCR beta chain was seen ten or more times. These data are taken from a study of T cells of healthy individuals. TCRdb redid the calling of the 5' RACE reads with MiXCR, one entry per CDR3 protein. The data hold 45,000 to 60,000 distinct CDR3 sequences, with 14% to 15% observed a single time. The CDR3 covers 16 residues. V was clipped by 3 bases and J by 8 bases, with 17 bases between them. The germline V gene encodes CDR1 LGHNA and CDR2 YSLEER. J is TRBJ1-6 and V is TRBV4-3, with D uncertain. This TCR was recovered from a human donor in good health. The CDR3 nucleotides are TGCGCCAGCAGCCAGGCTACGAATCGAAAGGATTCACCCCTCCACTTT. Translation: CASSQATNRKDSPLHF.